A single sample is the source of the 14 T cell receptor beta chains below, sequenced in a study of regulatory T cells in long-lasting Graves disease. Time point defined: newly diagnosed GD, antithyroid drugs for less than 3 months. The TCR library was made from RNA that had been extracted from PBMCs in TRIzol. HTBI primers from iRepertoire and Arm-PCR of CDR3 regions yielded the TCR beta libraries. TCRdb used MiXCR to reprocess the multiplex PCR reads, holding one entry per CDR3 protein. This sample has 500,000 or so distinct CDR3 sequences, with about 16% found just once. These data were likewise used in another study, on T cells in Graves' hyperthyroidism and ophthalmopathy.

The specimen was peripheral blood mononuclear cells (PBMCs), collected at new diagnosis, from a patient treated with antithyroid drugs. These receptors all come from a woman aged 35 to 59 with Graves disease.

The V call is TRBV7-9, the J call TRBJ2-1; 12 bases line up with TRBD2. Trimming removed 3 bases from V and 5 bases from J; junction bases left unmatched: 2. Per the germline V gene, CDR1 is SEHNR and CDR2 is FQNEAQ (reference sequence). This CDR3 contains 15 residues. The CDR3 here is CASSFRLAGDNEQFF. In DNA form, the CDR3 reads TGTGCCAGCAGCTTCCGACTAGCGGGGGACAATGAGCAGTTCTTC.

J is TRBJ2-5 and V is TRBV2; D may match TRBD1 or TRBD2 (6 bases each). Trimming took off 1 base at V and 5 bases at J, with 8 bases between the two ends. Germline CDR1 and CDR2: SNHLY and FYNNEI. The length of the CDR3 is 13 residues. The CDR3 protein is CASSEGGAETQYF. The CDR3 nucleotides are TGTGCCAGCAGTGAAGGGGGGGCCGAGACCCAGTACTTC.

This clonotype was counted ten times or more. V usage is TRBV20-1 and J usage is TRBJ1-2; 9 bases are a match to TRBD1. The CDR3 is 13 amino acids. Germline V lookup: CDR1 DFQATT, CDR2 SNEGSKA (reference sequence). Losses at the gene ends were 5 bases for V and 7 bases for J; bases not matched to a gene: 8. The CDR3 spells CSARRTGASGYTF. Written as DNA, the CDR3 is TGCAGTGCTCGAAGGACAGGGGCTAGTGGCTACACCTTC.

This chain connects TRBV19 to TRBJ1-1, with TRBD1 as a possible D gene (5 bases). V lost 3 bases to trimming and J lost 5 bases, with 10 bases between them. Per germline, CDR1 LNHDA and CDR2 SQIVND (reference sequence). The CDR3 consists of 13 residues. The CDR3 DNA reads TGTGCCAGTAGTATTTTAGAGGGGACTGAAGCTTTCTTT. The encoded protein is CASSILEGTEAFF.

As for this clonotype: A much larger clone is a single base away; this may be a read error. The chain joins TRBV20-1 to TRBJ2-5; 8 nucleotides match TRBD2. Germline CDR1 DFQATT, CDR2 SNEGSKA (reference sequence). The CDR3 sequence is 13 residues long. The CDR3 coding sequence is TGCAGTGCTACCGGGGGGGGGGTAGAGACCAAGTACTTC. This sequence encodes CSATGGGVETKYF.

This clonotype was observed at least ten times. An end of the junction does not agree with germline; a read error may underlie this. J is TRBJ1-1 and V is TRBV3-1; D not certain. The CDR3 runs 13 residues. Germline V gives CDR1 LGHDT, CDR2 YNNKEL (reference sequence). CDR3 DNA: TGTGCCAGCACCCAATCCGCGGGAACTGAAGCTTTCTTT. Its protein product is CASTQSAGTEAFF.

This clonotype appeared many times. This chain uses TRBV18 with TRBJ1-5; a possible D gene is TRBD1 (5 bases). Trimming removed 3 bases at V and 0 bases at J, with 6 bases between. Germline CDR1 reads KGHSH; CDR2 reads LQKENI. CDR3 size: 14 residues. The CDR3 spells CASSPTDSNQPQHF. The CDR3 DNA reads as TGTGCCAGCTCACCGACAGATAGCAATCAGCCCCAGCATTTT. The variable domain in full, completed from reference TRBV18 and TRBJ1-5, reads NAGVMQNPRHLVRRRGQEARLRCSPMKGHSHVYWYRQLPEEGLKFMVYLQKENIIDESGMPKERFSAEFPKEGPSILRIQQVVRGDSAAYFCASSPTDSNQPQHFGDGTRLSIL.

This clonotype has a handful of counts. CDR3: CAISQLGSNQPQHF. The CDR3 DNA reads TGTGCCATCAGCCAATTAGGGAGCAATCAGCCCCAGCATTTT. V gene TRBV10-3 combines with J gene TRBJ1-5, with D hard to call. Germline V gives CDR1 ENHRY, CDR2 SYGVKD. The CDR3 loop spans 14 amino acids. The ends were cut back, 6 bases at V and 1 base at J, with 10 bases in the middle.

The chain couples TRBV20-1 to TRBJ2-3, with D perhaps TRBD2 (5 bases). The J call may be mistaken, given a closer DNA end match to TRBJ2-5. CDR1 and CDR2 from the germline V gene are DFQATT and SNEGSKA (reference sequence). There are 14 residues in the CDR3. As DNA, the CDR3 is TGCAGTGCTAGCCAGGACGACTCACGGGGGACCCAGTACTTC. Encoded protein: CSASQDDSRGTQYF.

This clonotype was recorded at least ten times. The chain employs TRBV20-1 and TRBJ1-1, with D maybe TRBD1 (5 bases). This CDR3 region has 14 residues. Germline CDR1 is DFQATT and CDR2 is SNEGSKA (reference sequence). V dropped 0 bases and J dropped 2 bases, with 10 bases sitting between them. CDR3 region: CSARDRQGNTEAFF. CDR3 DNA: TGCAGTGCTAGAGACAGGCAGGGAAACACTGAAGCTTTCTTT.

V gene TRBV20-1 combines with J gene TRBJ2-5; 12 positions agree with TRBD2. The J segment lost 7 bases and the V segment lost 3 bases, leaving 3 bases of the junction unmatched. This CDR3 has 13 residues. CDR1 and CDR2 from the germline V gene are DFQATT and SNEGSKA (reference sequence). CDR3 bases: TGCAGTGCTAGGGAGACTAGCGGGGGGACCCAGTACTTC. This translates into CSARETSGGTQYF.

A few counts support this clonotype. The V call is TRBV6-1, the J call TRBJ2-4, with a weak D call TRBD1 (5 bases). The CDR3 sequence is 18 residues long. Germline CDR1 reads MNHNS; CDR2 reads SASEGT. V lost 6 bases to trimming and J lost 0 bases, with 21 bases between them. The CDR3: CASSLQAPQEIAKNIQYF. CDR3 DNA sequence: TGTGCCAGCAGCCTACAGGCCCCGCAGGAGATAGCCAAAAACATTCAGTACTTC.

This clonotype was counted many times. The chain employs TRBV6-1 and TRBJ2-7; D is perhaps TRBD1 (6 bases). V lost 2 bases, J lost 0 bases, and 11 bases lay in between. Germline lookup yields CDR1 MNHNS and CDR2 SASEGT. CDR3 length: 15 residues. CDR3 loop: CASSELDRSSYEQYF. CDR3 bases: TGTGCCAGCAGTGAACTGGACAGAAGCTCCTACGAGCAGTACTTC.

Comments on this clonotype: A single base separates this from a much larger clone, so it may be a read error. This sequence joins TRBV5-1 and TRBJ2-3; 12 bases match TRBD2. The germline CDR1 and CDR2 sequences are SGHRS and YFSETQ. CDR3 length equals 17 residues. CDR3 DNA sequence: TGCGCCGGCAGCACGGGGACTAGCGGGCGAGGGAGCGATACGCAGTATTTT. Its translation is CAGSTGTSGRGSDTQYF. Full variable domain (rest looked up from reference TRBV5-1 and TRBJ2-3): KAGVTQTPRYLIKTRGQQVTLSCSPISGHRSVSWYQQTPGQGLQFLFEYFSETQRNKGNFPGRFSGRQFSNSRSEMNVSTLELGDSALYLCAGSTGTSGRGSDTQYFGPGTRLTVL.